This TCR beta chain was sequenced in a study of vaccination effects on CD4 cells after COVID-19. Viral peptide pools were used in the ViraFEST assay to expand antigen-specific CD4+ T cells, and sequencing came afterward. Following a roughly ten-day culture, CD4+ T cells were purified. Every participant took two doses of the BNT162b2 or mRNA-1273 vaccine. Cultures used under 2.5 million PBMC per well, approximately 10 IU/ml IL-2 and 10 ug/ml peptides. This CDR3 contains 16 residues. Per the germline V gene, CDR1 is SGHAT and CDR2 is FQDESV (reference sequence). V was pared by 5 bases and J by 7 bases, with 6 bases of the junction left unmatched. The assay was immunoSEQ multiplex PCR, and TCRdb's table has in-frame clones only and misses some. The sample includes some 29,000 clones, 65% of them seen just once. To note about this clone: Its antigen remains unidentified.

The sequences come from CD4+ T cells from PBMCs cultured with SARS-CoV-2 spike peptides, collected after COVID-19 vaccination. This sequence was found in a human donor who received a COVID-19 vaccine. The V gene is TRBV11-1, the J gene TRBJ2-1; 15 nucleotides match TRBD2. The CDR3 region has the DNA TGTGCCAGCAGCCCCCGGACTAGCGGGAGGGAGAATGAGCAGTTCTTC. Its protein is CASSPRTSGRENEQFF. Combining the CDR3 with reference TRBV11-1 and TRBJ2-1 gives the whole variable domain EAEVAQSPRYKITEKSQAVAFWCDPISGHATLYWYRQILGQGPELLVQFQDESVVDDSQLPKDRFSAERLKGVDSTLKIQPAELGDSAMYLCASSPRTSGRENEQFFGPGTRLTVL.